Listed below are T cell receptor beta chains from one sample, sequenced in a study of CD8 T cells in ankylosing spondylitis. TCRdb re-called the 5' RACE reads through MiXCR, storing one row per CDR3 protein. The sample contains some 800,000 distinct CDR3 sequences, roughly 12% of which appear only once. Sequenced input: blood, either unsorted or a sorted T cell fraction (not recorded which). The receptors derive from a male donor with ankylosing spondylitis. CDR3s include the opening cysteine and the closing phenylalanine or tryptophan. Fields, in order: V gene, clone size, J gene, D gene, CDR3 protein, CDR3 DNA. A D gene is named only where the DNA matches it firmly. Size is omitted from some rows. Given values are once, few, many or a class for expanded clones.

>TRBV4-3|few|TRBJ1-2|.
CASSQEAGGGYTF
TGCGCCAGCAGCCAAGAGGCGGGGGGTGGCTACACCTTC
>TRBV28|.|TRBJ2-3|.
CASSLQGSLRTDTQYF
TGTGCCAGCAGTTTGCAGGGGAGTCTTCGAACAGATACGCAGTATTTT
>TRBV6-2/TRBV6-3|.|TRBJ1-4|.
CASSAGEREKLFF
TGTGCCAGCTCTGCAGGGGAGCGGGAAAAACTGTTTTTT
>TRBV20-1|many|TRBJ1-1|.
CSASLGLWTEAFF
TGCAGTGCTAGTTTGGGGCTGTGGACTGAAGCTTTCTTT
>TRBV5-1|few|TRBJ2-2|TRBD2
CASSPYGGATGELFF
TGCGCCAGCAGCCCCTACGGGGGGGCCACCGGGGAGCTGTTTTTT
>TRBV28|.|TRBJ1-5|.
CASIWGQGNQPQHF
TGTGCCAGCATCTGGGGCCAGGGTAATCAGCCCCAGCATTTT
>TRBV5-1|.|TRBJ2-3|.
CASRYQDTQYF
TGCGCCAGCAGGTATCAAGATACGCAGTATTTT
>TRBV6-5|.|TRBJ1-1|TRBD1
CASSYVQGAPTEAFF
TGTGCCAGCAGTTACGTTCAGGGGGCGCCCACTGAAGCTTTCTTT
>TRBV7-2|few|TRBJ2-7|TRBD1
CASSFSTGGYEQYF
TGTGCCAGCAGCTTTTCTACAGGGGGCTACGAGCAGTACTTC
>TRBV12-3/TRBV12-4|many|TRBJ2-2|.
CASSSFRYLFF
TGTGCCAGCAGCTCTTTCCGGTATCTGTTTTTT
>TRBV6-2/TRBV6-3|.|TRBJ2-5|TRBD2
CASSLLAGSPPETQYF
TGTGCCAGCAGCCTACTAGCGGGGTCCCCCCCAGAGACCCAGTACTTC
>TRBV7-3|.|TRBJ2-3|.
CASSLNGGHPSQYF
TGTGCCAGCAGCTTAAACGGGGGACACCCCTCGCAGTATTTT
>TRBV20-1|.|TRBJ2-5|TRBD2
CSAGGLDQETQYF
TGCAGTGCCGGAGGACTAGACCAAGAGACCCAGTACTTC
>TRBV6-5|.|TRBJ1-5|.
CASRSGNQPQHF
TGTGCCAGCAGATCAGGGAATCAGCCCCAGCATTTT
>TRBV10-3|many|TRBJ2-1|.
CAISGQGSPNEQFF
TGTGCCATCAGTGGTCAGGGGTCCCCAAATGAGCAGTTCTTC
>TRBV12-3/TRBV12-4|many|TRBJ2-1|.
CASGDPAPPEQFF
TGTGCCAGCGGGGACCCAGCACCCCCAGAGCAGTTCTTC
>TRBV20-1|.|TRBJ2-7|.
CSAGSTYEQYF
TGCAGTGCGGGTAGTACCTACGAGCAGTACTTC
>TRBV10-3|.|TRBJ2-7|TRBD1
CATEDRADYEQYF
TGTGCCACTGAAGACAGGGCGGACTACGAGCAGTACTTC
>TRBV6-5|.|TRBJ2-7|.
CASSYSGGVDEQYF
TGTGCCAGCAGTTACTCAGGCGGGGTCGACGAGCAGTACTTC
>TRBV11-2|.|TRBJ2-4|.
CASSLGSAKNIQYF
TGTGCCAGCAGCTTAGGGTCAGCCAAAAACATTCAGTACTTC
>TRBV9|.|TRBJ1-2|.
CASSVEVQGFYGYTF
TGTGCCAGCAGCGTAGAAGTTCAAGGATTCTATGGCTACACCTTC
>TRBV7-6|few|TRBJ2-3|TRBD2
CASSPRLLAETDTQYF
TGTGCCAGCAGCCCAAGGCTGCTAGCGGAAACAGATACGCAGTATTTT
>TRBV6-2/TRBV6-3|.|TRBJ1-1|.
CASSYAQRRTEAFF
TGTGCCAGCAGTTACGCGCAACGGAGGACTGAAGCTTTCTTT
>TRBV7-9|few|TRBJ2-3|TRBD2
CASSRGLASTDTQYF
TGTGCCAGCAGCCGCGGACTAGCGAGCACAGATACGCAGTATTTT
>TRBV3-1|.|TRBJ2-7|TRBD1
CASSPGQPSSYEQYF
TGTGCCAGCAGCCCGGGACAGCCAAGCTCCTACGAGCAGTACTTC
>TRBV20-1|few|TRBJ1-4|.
CSGLRSEKLFF
TGCAGTGGTTTACGGTCTGAAAAACTGTTTTTT
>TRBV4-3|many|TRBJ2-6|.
CASSQAPDSSGANVLTF
TGCGCCAGCAGCCAAGCTCCAGACAGCTCTGGGGCCAACGTCCTGACTTTC
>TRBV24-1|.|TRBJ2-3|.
CATSLQGSDTQYF
TGTGCCACCAGCCTTCAGGGTTCAGATACGCAGTATTTT
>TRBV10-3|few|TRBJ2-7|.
CAISESNGQSEQYF
TGTGCCATCAGTGAGTCCAACGGACAGTCCGAGCAGTACTTC
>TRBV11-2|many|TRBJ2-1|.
CASSLGLGYEQFF
TGTGCCAGCAGCTTAGGTCTGGGCTATGAGCAGTTCTTC
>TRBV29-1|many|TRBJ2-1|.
CSVPTGSSSYNEQFF
TGCAGCGTGCCTACTGGATCTAGCTCCTACAATGAGCAGTTCTTC
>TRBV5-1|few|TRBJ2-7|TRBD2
CASSLAAGGVLGLYEQYF
TGCGCCAGCAGCTTGGCAGCGGGAGGAGTATTAGGGCTTTACGAGCAGTACTTC
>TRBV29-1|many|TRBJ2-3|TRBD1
CSVGDRGDTQYF
TGCAGCGTTGGAGACAGGGGAGATACGCAGTATTTT
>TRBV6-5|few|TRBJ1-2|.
CASSYPVGHYGYTF
TGTGCCAGCAGTTACCCGGTGGGGCACTATGGCTACACCTTC
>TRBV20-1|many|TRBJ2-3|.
CSAEWGRTTQDTQYF
TGCAGTGCCGAATGGGGACGGACAACACAGGATACGCAGTATTTT
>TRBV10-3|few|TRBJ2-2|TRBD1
CAISEQGSTGELFF
TGTGCCATCAGTGAACAGGGGTCGACCGGGGAGCTGTTTTTT
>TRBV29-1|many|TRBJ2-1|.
CSVDWGINEQFF
TGCAGCGTTGACTGGGGTATCAATGAGCAGTTCTTC
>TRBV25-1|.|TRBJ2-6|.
CASSEYRVGRRDGANVLTF
TGTGCCAGCAGTGAATATCGCGTAGGGCGTAGGGACGGGGCCAACGTCCTGACTTTC
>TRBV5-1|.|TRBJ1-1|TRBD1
CASSLWTGSDTEAFF
TGCGCCAGCAGCTTGTGGACAGGGTCGGACACTGAAGCTTTCTTT
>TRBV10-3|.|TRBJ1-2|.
CAISTGTGVGYTF
TGTGCCATCAGTACAGGGACGGGGGTTGGCTACACCTTC
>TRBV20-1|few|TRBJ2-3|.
CSAPTSRTDTQYF
TGCAGTGCGCCGACAAGCCGCACAGATACGCAGTATTTT
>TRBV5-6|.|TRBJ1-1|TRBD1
CASSLGPFMDRLNTEAFF
TGTGCCAGCAGCTTGGGACCGTTTATGGACAGGCTGAACACTGAAGCTTTCTTT
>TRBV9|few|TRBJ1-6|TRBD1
CASSARTGGGTPLHF
TGTGCCAGCAGCGCTCGGACAGGGGGCGGGACACCCCTCCACTTT
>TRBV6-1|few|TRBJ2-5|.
CASSEAARDYFGTQYF
TGTGCCAGCAGTGAAGCGGCTAGAGACTATTTTGGGACCCAGTACTTC
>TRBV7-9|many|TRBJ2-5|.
CASSYPGQETQYF
TGTGCCAGCAGCTACCCCGGACAAGAGACCCAGTACTTC
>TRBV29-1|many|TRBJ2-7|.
CSVGDTSYEQYF
TGCAGCGTCGGGGACACCTCCTACGAGCAGTACTTC
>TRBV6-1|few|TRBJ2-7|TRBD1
CASRRDRQSSYEQYF
TGTGCCAGCAGGAGGGACAGGCAGAGCTCCTACGAGCAGTACTTC
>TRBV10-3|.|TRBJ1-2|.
CAISEGNYGYTF
TGTGCCATCAGTGAAGGGAACTATGGCTACACCTTC
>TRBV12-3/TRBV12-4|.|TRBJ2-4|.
CASSIQGSLAKNIQYF
TGTGCCAGCAGTATACAGGGAAGCCTAGCCAAAAACATTCAGTACTTC
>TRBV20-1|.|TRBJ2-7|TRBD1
CSATQPGQGNYEQYF
TGCAGTGCTACACAACCGGGACAGGGGAACTACGAGCAGTACTTC
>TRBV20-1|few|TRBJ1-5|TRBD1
CSAVGTGGPQPQHF
TGCAGTGCTGTAGGGACAGGGGGACCCCAGCCCCAGCATTTT
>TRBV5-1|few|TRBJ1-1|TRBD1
CASSTGTESEAFF
TGCGCCAGCAGCACCGGGACAGAGAGCGAAGCTTTCTTT
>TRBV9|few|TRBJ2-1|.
CASSVGWSSYNEQFF
TGTGCCAGCAGCGTCGGCTGGAGCTCCTACAATGAGCAGTTCTTC